This T cell receptor beta chain was obtained from a study of cytomegalovirus exposure and HLA in healthy donors. Study summary: Approximately 85 million unique TCRs from HLA-typed donors made up an early data release.

The germline V gene encodes CDR1 SGHNT and CDR2 YYREEE (reference sequence). V was pared by 4 bases and J by 3 bases, with 9 bases of the junction left unmatched. There are 17 residues in the CDR3. A multiplex PCR was run with 60 Vbeta primers and 13 Jbeta primers. Some clones are missing from TCRdb's copy, which holds only in-frame ones; the method was immunoSEQ multiplex PCR. Among over 130,000 clones listed, around 81% were seen once. Sequences were obtained from PBMCs. The rearrangement links TRBV5-4 to TRBJ2-1, with 11 bases that match TRBD2. The clonotype was recovered from a man over 45 in good health and CMV-seronegative. CDR3 residues: CASSTYATSGNYNEQFF. The CDR3, as DNA: TGTGCCAGCAGCACATATGCGACTAGCGGGAACTACAATGAGCAGTTCTTC. Together with reference TRBV5-4 and TRBJ2-1, the CDR3 gives the full variable domain: ETGVTQSPTHLIKTRGQQVTLRCSSQSGHNTVSWYQQALGQGPQFIFQYYREEENGRGNFPPRFSGLQFPNYSSELNVNALELDDSALYLCASSTYATSGNYNEQFFGPGTRLTVL.